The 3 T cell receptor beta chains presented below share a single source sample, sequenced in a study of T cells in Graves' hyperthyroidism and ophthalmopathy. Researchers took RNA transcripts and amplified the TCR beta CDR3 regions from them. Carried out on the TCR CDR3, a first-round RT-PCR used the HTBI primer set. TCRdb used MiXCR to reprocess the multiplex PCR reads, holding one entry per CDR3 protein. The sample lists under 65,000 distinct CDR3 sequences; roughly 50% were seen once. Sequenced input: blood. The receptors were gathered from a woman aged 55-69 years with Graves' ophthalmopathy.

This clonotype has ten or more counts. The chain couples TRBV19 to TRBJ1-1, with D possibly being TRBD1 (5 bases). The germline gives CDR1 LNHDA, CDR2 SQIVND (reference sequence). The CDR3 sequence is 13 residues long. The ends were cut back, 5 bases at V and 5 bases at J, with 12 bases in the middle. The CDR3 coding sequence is TGTGCCAGTAGTCAGGGACTGGGGACTGAAGCTTTCTTT. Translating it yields CASSQGLGTEAFF.

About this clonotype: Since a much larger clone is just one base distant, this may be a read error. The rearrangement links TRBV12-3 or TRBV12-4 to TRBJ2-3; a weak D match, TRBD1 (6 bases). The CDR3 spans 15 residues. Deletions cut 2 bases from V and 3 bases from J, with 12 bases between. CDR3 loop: CASSLSRQVTDTQYF. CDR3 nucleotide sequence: TGTGCCAGCAGTTTATCCCGACAGGTGACAGATACGCAGTATTTT.

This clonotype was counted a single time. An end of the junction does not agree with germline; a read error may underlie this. This CDR3 reads CASINRQDRYNEQLF. The CDR3 DNA reads TGTGCCAGCATCAACCGACAGGACAGGTACAATGAGCAGCTCTTC. The chain joins TRBV7-2 to TRBJ2-1; 7 bases are a match to TRBD1. Germline V gives CDR1 SGHTA, CDR2 FQGNSA. This CDR3 has 15 amino acids.